A single sample gave rise to the 24 T cell receptor beta chains below, sequenced in a study of blood T cells in healthy people across ages. Next came a second PCR, run for roughly 6 to 11 cycles, which used a sample-barcoded 5' primer along with a J-beta primer mix. TCRdb reprocessed the 5' RACE reads via MiXCR and lists one record per CDR3 protein. The data contain roughly 1.7 million distinct CDR3 sequences, about 35% of them singletons. Sequenced input: blood. The receptors stem from a woman between 25 and 40 years old in good health.

V usage is TRBV15 and J usage is TRBJ2-2, with D possibly matching TRBD2 (6 bases). Deletions cut 0 bases from V and 6 bases from J, with 8 bases between. CDR1 is LNHNV, CDR2 YYDKDF, per germline (reference sequence). The CDR3 totals 14 residues. CDR3: CATSRERGSGELFF. The CDR3 DNA sequence: TGTGCCACCAGCAGAGAACGGGGGTCCGGGGAGCTGTTTTTT.

The rearrangement uses TRBV10-3 and TRBJ1-1; no definite D call. V gave up 10 bases and J gave up 3 bases, with 12 bases separating them. This CDR3 has 12 amino acids. Per germline, CDR1 ENHRY and CDR2 SYGVKD. CDR3 residues: CATTSGDTEAFF. The CDR3 DNA sequence: TGTGCCACCACGAGCGGCGACACTGAAGCTTTCTTT.

Here the CDR3 DNA reads TGCAGCGTTGAAGACAGGGACGGGGAGCAGTTCTTC. It is translated as CSVEDRDGEQFF. V and J are TRBV29-1 and TRBJ2-1; D assignment may be TRBD1 or TRBD2 (5 bases each). Germline V lookup: CDR1 SQVTM, CDR2 ANQGSEA. The CDR3 contains 12 residues. Trimming stripped 0 bases from V and 10 bases from J, with 10 bases between.

This clonotype came up a few times. CDR3 nucleotides: TGCAGTGCCCCTAGGGAGGGAACGGATACGCAGTATTTT. Protein: CSAPREGTDTQYF. V and J are TRBV20-1 and TRBJ2-3, with 7 bases that match TRBD2. Germline loops: CDR1 DFQATT, CDR2 SNEGSKA (reference sequence). The length of the CDR3 is 13 residues. V shed 6 bases and J 6 bases; nucleotides not matched to a gene: 9.

This clonotype was observed many times. This chain joins TRBV10-3 and TRBJ2-7; D is possibly TRBD1 (5 bases). V was shortened by 5 bases and J by 0 bases, with 11 bases between the two germline ends. This CDR3 comprises 14 residues. Germline-derived CDR1 and CDR2 are ENHRY and SYGVKD. The CDR3 spells CAISPRETSYEQYF. Here the CDR3 DNA reads TGTGCCATCAGTCCCAGGGAAACCTCCTACGAGCAGTACTTC.

The chain carries TRBV2 and TRBJ2-7; D may be TRBD1 (6 bases). Trimming stripped 6 bases from V and 0 bases from J, with 18 bases between. The germline V gene encodes CDR1 SNHLY and CDR2 FYNNEI. The CDR3 extends over 16 amino acids. CDR3 coding DNA: TGTGCCAGCAGCAATCGATACAGGGATCTCTCCTACGAGCAGTACTTC. It specifies CASSNRYRDLSYEQYF.

The V and J genes are TRBV9 and TRBJ2-1; no clear D gene. The CDR3 contains 14 residues. Germline lookup yields CDR1 SGDLS and CDR2 YYNGEE. V was trimmed by 0 bases and J by 5 bases, leaving 9 bases between them. The CDR3 DNA reads TGTGCCAGCAGCGTAGGGTTCATTAACAATGAGCAGTTCTTC. It encodes CASSVGFINNEQFF.

This rearrangement joins TRBV11-2 to TRBJ2-4, with 10 positions matching TRBD2. CDR3 length equals 21 residues. CDR1 is SGHAT, CDR2 FQNNGV, per germline. V was clipped by 0 bases and J by 2 bases; unmatched bases: 16. Here the CDR3 reads CASSLDQREGRRFDTKNIQYF. CDR3 in DNA: TGTGCCAGCAGCTTAGATCAGCGGGAGGGCCGTCGTTTCGATACCAAAAACATTCAGTACTTC.

The DNA for the CDR3 is TGTGCCAGCAGCTTAAATCCAGGGGGAGAAAAACATGGCTACACCTTC. It translates to CASSLNPGGEKHGYTF. This chain uses TRBV7-9 with TRBJ1-2; 7 nucleotides line up with TRBD1. V shed 2 bases, J shed 6 bases, and the junction held 12 bases outside the gene matches. Germline V gives CDR1 SEHNR, CDR2 FQNEAQ (reference sequence). The CDR3 contains 16 residues.

This clonotype was seen only a few times. The chain has TRBV7-2 and TRBJ2-1; the match to TRBD2 covers 8 bases. The CDR3 spans 13 residues. Trimming at V came to 4 bases and at J to 14 bases, leaving 10 bases not matched to a gene. CDR1 and CDR2 from the germline V gene are SGHTA and FQGNSA. CDR3 region: CASSSLGGTSKFF. DNA for the CDR3: TGTGCCAGCAGCTCTCTAGGCGGGACTAGTAAGTTCTTC.

This clonotype was seen a few times. J is TRBJ1-2 and V is TRBV21-1. TRBV21-1 is a pseudogene. This CDR3 spans 12 amino acids. Here the CDR3 DNA reads TGTGCCAGCCCTCGGTATAACTATGGCTACACCTTC. This sequence encodes CASPRYNYGYTF.

This clonotype was recorded a few times. The chain links TRBV20-1 to TRBJ2-7; D might be TRBD1 (5 bases). Trimming stripped 3 bases from V and 5 bases from J, with 14 bases between. The CDR3 loop spans 13 amino acids. Germline values: CDR1 DFQATT, CDR2 SNEGSKA (reference sequence). CDR3: CSASGQGYHEQYF. CDR3 DNA sequence: TGCAGTGCTAGTGGGCAGGGCTATCACGAGCAGTACTTC.

This chain links TRBV20-1 with TRBJ2-3; possibly TRBD2 for D (6 bases). V was shortened by 5 bases and J by 0 bases, with 12 bases between the two germline ends. CDR3 size: 14 residues. From germline, CDR1 is DFQATT and CDR2 SNEGSKA (reference sequence). CDR3 in DNA: TGCAGTGCTTTGGGGACTGTCAGCACAGATACGCAGTATTTT. Residues: CSALGTVSTDTQYF.

This chain links TRBV20-1 with TRBJ1-2; D remains ambiguous. The CDR3 has 12 amino acids. V shed 3 bases and J shed 8 bases, with 13 bases lying between them. The germline V gene has CDR1 DFQATT and CDR2 SNEGSKA (reference sequence). CDR3 nucleotides: TGCAGTGCTAGGACCGGACCAAAGGGCTACACCTTC. As protein: CSARTGPKGYTF.

This clonotype occurred a few times. The chain couples TRBV18 to TRBJ1-2, with TRBD1 identical over 7 bases. Germline-derived CDR1 and CDR2 are KGHSH and LQKENI. With V trimmed by 1 base and J by 4 bases, 6 bases remained unmatched. CDR3 length equals 15 residues. The CDR3 region is CASSPLDRAPYGYTF. In DNA form, the CDR3 reads TGTGCCAGCTCACCACTTGACAGGGCTCCCTATGGCTACACCTTC.

The chain couples TRBV9 to TRBJ2-7; 7 bases fit TRBD2. Germline assignment: CDR1 SGDLS and CDR2 YYNGEE. V was clipped by 4 bases and J by 6 bases; unmatched bases: 7. The CDR3 is made up of 13 amino acids. In DNA form, the CDR3 reads TGTGCCAGCAGCCTTGGACTAGTGACCGAGCAGTACTTC. It yields the protein CASSLGLVTEQYF.

This chain connects TRBV27 to TRBJ2-3, with 8 nucleotides matching TRBD1. The V gene end was trimmed by 2 bases and the J gene end by 3 bases; junction bases not matched to a gene: 10. Per germline, CDR1 MNHEY and CDR2 SMNVEV (reference sequence). The length of the CDR3 is 17 residues. The DNA for the CDR3 is TGTGCCAGCAGTTTAGGCCCGGGACAGGAGCTGACAGATACGCAGTATTTT. This translates into CASSLGPGQELTDTQYF.

In its sample, this clonotype was seen many times. This sequence joins TRBV4-1 and TRBJ2-5; D could derive from TRBD1 or TRBD2 (5 bases each). Germline V gene sequence: CDR1 MGHRA, CDR2 YSYEKL. The CDR3 contains 15 residues. With 1 base removed from V and 4 bases from J, the gap between germline ends came to 13 bases. CDR3 coding DNA: TGCGCCAGCAGCCAAGGCCTGGGGGTGGGAGAGACCCAGTACTTC. Encoded protein: CASSQGLGVGETQYF.

In its sample, this clonotype was seen a few times. V and J are TRBV7-3 and TRBJ2-2; D remains ambiguous. Germline lookup yields CDR1 SGHTA and CDR2 FQGTGA. V was pared by 5 bases and J by 1 base, with 11 bases between. CDR3 length equals 15 residues. This CDR3 reads CASSPHLGNTGELFF. The CDR3, as DNA: TGTGCCAGCAGCCCGCACTTAGGGAACACCGGGGAGCTGTTTTTT.

This clonotype was observed a handful of times. V is TRBV20-1 and J is TRBJ2-3; 9 bases align to TRBD1. The CDR3 runs to 15 residues. The V segment lost 4 bases and the J segment 0 bases; nucleotides outside the gene matches: 5. In germline, CDR1 is DFQATT, CDR2 SNEGSKA (reference sequence). In DNA form, the CDR3 reads TGCAGTGCTATGGGACAGGGTCGGAGCACAGATACGCAGTATTTT. Translation: CSAMGQGRSTDTQYF.

This clonotype has more than one count but fewer than ten. J is TRBJ1-5 and V is TRBV12-3 or TRBV12-4, with D unresolved. This CDR3 has 15 residues. V dropped 3 bases and J dropped 0 bases, with 9 bases sitting between them. The chain's CDR3 is CASSFMGNSNQPQHF. DNA for the CDR3: TGTGCCAGCAGTTTTATGGGGAATAGCAATCAGCCCCAGCATTTT.

The chain recombines TRBV9 with TRBJ1-2; tentative D call: TRBD1 (5 bases). V was pared by 0 bases and J by 4 bases, with 10 bases between. The CDR3 has 14 amino acids. Germline loops: CDR1 SGDLS, CDR2 YYNGEE. This chain's CDR3 is CASSVARDPYGYTF. The CDR3 DNA reads as TGTGCCAGCAGCGTAGCGAGGGACCCCTATGGCTACACCTTC.

V and J are TRBV15 and TRBJ2-3; the D gene is possibly TRBD2 (5 bases). Trimming cost V 3 bases and J 4 bases, with 11 bases left between them. This CDR3 is 14 amino acids long. Germline-derived CDR1 and CDR2 are LNHNV and YYDKDF (reference sequence). Here the CDR3 DNA reads TGTGCCACCAGCAGGGCTGCGGGCCCAGATACGCAGTATTTT. Encoded protein: CATSRAAGPDTQYF.

This chain links TRBV20-1 with TRBJ1-5, with 8 bases that match TRBD1. The CDR3 sequence is 16 residues long. V was clipped by 0 bases and J by 7 bases; unmatched bases: 11. Germline V CDR1 and CDR2: DFQATT, SNEGSKA (reference sequence). The CDR3 DNA reads TGCAGTGCTAGAGAGAGGCAGGACAGGGTTGAACAGCCCCAGCATTTT. Its protein product is CSARERQDRVEQPQHF.